Detailed here is one TCR beta chain. This entry comes from a study of cytomegalovirus exposure and HLA in healthy donors. The donors were part of the validation cohort of around 110 subjects. That cohort was separate from the first cohort, which comprised 500 to 700 subjects. The CDR3 runs 17 residues. V shed 3 bases and J 7 bases; nucleotides not matched to a gene: 8. Germline V CDR1 and CDR2: ENHRY, SYGVKD. Profiled with immunoSEQ multiplex PCR; TCRdb holds only in-frame clones, not every one. The repertoire has around 300,000 clones, approximately 86% of them found once; the top ten carry roughly 1%.

The sequencing sample was made of PBMCs. The V and J genes are TRBV10-3 and TRBJ1-6, with 11 bases identical to TRBD1. The TCR sequence derives from a woman aged 18 to 35 in good health and CMV-seronegative. This CDR3 reads CAISDWDRGTLNSPLHF. The CDR3 bases are TGTGCCATCAGTGACTGGGACAGGGGGACTTTGAATTCACCCCTCCACTTT.